This TCR beta chain emerged from a study of sequential checkpoint blockade in melanoma. About the study: Under 25 patients had tumor biopsies before treatment and at week 13.

Assay used: immunoSEQ multiplex PCR; TCRdb lists only in-frame clones, some missing. The sample includes about 12,000 clones, roughly 24% seen only once; the top ten take about 20%. Regarding this clone: Antigen: not known.

The CDR3 is 20 amino acids. Sample treatment: randomized to nivolumab then ipilimumab (arm A) or the reverse (arm B). General study findings and limits: About 30 times likelier clinical benefit followed increased tumor T-cell fraction and clonality.

This clonotype originated in a human donor with melanoma. The chain is built from TRBV12-2 and TRBJ2-6; TRBD2, the table's D call, was not compared with the DNA. TRBV12-2 corresponds to a pseudogene. Sequenced here: tumor tissue (inferred from file names), sampled from a patient given nivolumab and ipilimumab in sequence. The CDR3 sequence is CASRFTSGGPRRSGANVLTF. CDR3 DNA sequence: TGTGCAAGTCGCTTTACTAGCGGGGGGCCACGGCGCTCTGGGGCCAACGTCCTGACTTTC.